The following is a TCR beta chain sequence with its context. It has no known antigen specificity. No base qualities exist here, and no much larger clone lies one base off it. This sample is drawn from a study of cytomegalovirus exposure and HLA in healthy donors (dated by TCRdb to about 2017). Background on the whole study: In an earlier analysis of 587 of the donors, around 290 Gb of sequence data and just under 120 million unique TCR beta sequences from 150 million to 200 million T cells were reported. Roughly five DR-DQ haplotypes were handled as single units for association and clustering, since linkage in the cohort was strong. Every repertoire in the discovery cohort had been generated on one and the same sequencing platform. Typing coverage differed by locus: A, B, C, DRB1 and DQB1 were typed in about 629-640 donors, DQA1 in 522, DPA1 in 600 to 610, and DPB1 in 400 to 480. To decide whether each TCR beta V gene segment behaved as functional or pseudogenic, an earlier analysis of 587 of the donors relied on high-throughput TCR beta sequencing. Around 320 gigabases of sequencing data and 78 million or so unique TCR sequences were included in an early release covering about 700 HLA-typed donors. Besides the first cohort of hundreds of subjects, a separate validation cohort made up of some 110 different subjects was used. Of the approximately 400 genotyped donors, about 80% fell in the genetic ancestry cluster associated with self-reported Caucasian donors. To study patterns of TCR occurrence, a later analysis re-analyzed previously published TCR beta repertoires from hundreds of donors and added high-resolution HLA genotyping. In a later genetic analysis, genome-wide SNP genotypes for about 55% of the roughly 670 donors were used, and that subset was treated as a discovery cohort. To predict cytomegalovirus infection status, the study brought together high-throughput TCR immunosequencing, statistical association of individual TCRs with disease status, and machine learning. The T cell repertoires of some 700 subjects were profiled by immunosequencing and related to cytomegalovirus serostatus. Rather than drawing on any new phenotypic data, the later analysis identified candidate immune exposures from TCR beta sequences and the way those sequences occurred across donors. Among a few hundred genotyped donors of the cohort, an average of around 240,000 unique TCR beta nucleotide sequences were sequenced per donor, roughly 20% of them non-productive. Class I and class II HLA loci were covered by the typing at four-digit resolution. Donor age, sex, ethnicity and CMV serostatus were compiled together with the repertoire data. The study aimed to test whether signatures of past pathogen exposure could be identified by cataloging public T cell receptors. The research as a whole found: In a later genetic analysis, fewer N-insertions in productive TCRs were reported among donors in an Asian-associated ancestry cluster than the approximately 710-donor mean. Correlated functional status among segregating V segments might be attributable to linkage disequilibrium, but an unknown experimental factor could not be ruled out. The classifier was reported to diagnose cytomegalovirus status with high specificity and sensitivity in both the original cohort and the validation cohort. This cohort had only TCR beta chains sequenced, and the lack of alpha or paired-chain data limited which features could be detected. Several of the top co-occurrence clusters appeared to be linked to parvovirus B19, influenza, CMV and Epstein-Barr virus, according to a later analysis. In a later analysis, HLA-associated TCR beta chains were found to be more clonally expanded and to have lower generation probabilities than equally common non-associated chains. The 87-base-pair reads could not distinguish some IMGT-functional V segments, including TRBV6-2 and TRBV6-3, so those segments were excluded. The sequencing pipeline was judged likely to have produced a cluster of highly shared sequence variants as a technical artifact. Because counts were too low, about 18 rarely observed V segments, including chromosome 9 orphons, were excluded from the earlier analysis of some 540 of the donors. Three of the identified cytomegalovirus-associated TCR beta chains were confirmed in vitro to be specific for cytomegalovirus antigens. According to a later analysis, most CMV-associated TCR beta chains appeared to be HLA-restricted, and the HLA associations seemed to be driven largely by CMV exposure. An earlier analysis of 450 to 750 of the donors showed that most TCR beta V segments appeared in productive rearrangements either about 90% or about 30% of the time, which broadly matched IMGT annotations. While some public TCRs were present in many individuals, most TCR sequences turned up only very rarely across donors. The study listed 150 to 200 TCR beta chains as associated with cytomegalovirus. When HLA alleles, especially DR and DQ, strongly co-occurred, TCR associations were difficult to assign to individual alleles. A later analysis found that TCR association rates varied across HLA loci, with DRB1 alleles showing the most associated TCRs and HLA-C alleles the fewest. Because some donors lacked HLA typing at each locus, the association tests relied only on the typed subset. It was suggested by the authors that the approach could potentially be generalized to other disease states and immunological phenotypes. Specific HLA alleles were associated with 16,951 TCR beta sequences at a false discovery rate of 0.05 in a later analysis. For the cohort, immune exposure information was limited to CMV serostatus. A later genetic analysis associated a missense DCLRE1C variant with V-gene and J-gene trimming of TCR beta chains, and an independent cohort replicated the association. A further reported finding was that TCR beta sequences accurately predicted the HLA-A and HLA-B alleles for most subjects in the first cohort. Roughly uniform sequencing depth across donors was assumed in presence/absence analyses, although this assumption may not hold.

Libraries were constructed by the immunoSEQ multiplex PCR assay. For the multiplex PCR, a mixture combining 60 forward primers for TCR Vbeta segments and 13 reverse primers for TCR Jbeta segments was used. The CDR3 region of rearranged TCR beta genes was amplified from genomic DNA with a multiplex PCR assay. The amplified TCR beta libraries were sequenced on the Illumina HiSeq System as 87-base-pair reads. In the authors' own workflow: Across the roughly 670 repertoires, a later analysis counted roughly 84 million unique TCR beta chains, roughly 11 million of which were shared by at least two donors. To remove PCR and sequencing errors, raw reads were error-corrected and collapsed into unique sequences using a nearest-neighbor algorithm that merged closely related sequences. V, D and J gene segments were assigned by aligning CDR3 sequences to IMGT reference sequences. For a sequence to be retained, a match of at least six nucleotides to both a V gene segment and a J gene segment was required. A rearrangement counted as productive if the CDR3 had no stop codons and remained in frame with V and J, and every other rearrangement counted as non-productive. Following IMGT convention, CDR3 was defined as the stretch from the second conserved V-encoded cysteine to the conserved J-encoded phenylalanine. The earlier analysis of around 640 of the donors excluded sequences that lacked an unambiguous match to a single V gene segment. In an earlier analysis of approximately 550 of the donors, V segments were called functional above 56.7% productive rearrangements and were called segregating when the between-donor standard deviation exceeded 5%. To diagnose cytomegalovirus status from the catalog of TCR beta chain sequences, a statistical classification framework was built. In a later analysis, V and J genes were assigned by comparing TCR nucleotide sequences against IMGT/GENE-DB human TR gene sequences. The TCRdist pipeline was used in a later analysis to assign CDR3 sequences and most-parsimonious VDJ recombination scenarios. A later analysis defined each TCR beta chain by its CDR3 amino acid sequence plus V-gene family, and excluded reads lacking a unique V-gene family. To address suspected cross-contamination and a sequencing artifact, a later analysis removed a few hundred highly shared, low-generation-probability nucleotide sequences. A later analysis calculated a clonal expansion index for each public chain from normalized within-repertoire ranks of inferred template counts. Generation probabilities in a later analysis came from a VDJ recombination model fitted to out-of-frame rearrangements, and those results were checked against IGoR. Hypergeometric tests were used in a later analysis to score TCR-TCR, TCR-HLA and TCR-CMV co-occurrence, with a repertoire-size bias correction applied to the TCR pairs. In a later analysis, false discovery rates were estimated by permuting HLA or CMV assignments 20 times. In a later analysis, co-occurring TCRs were grouped using DBSCAN, with TCRdist sequence similarity added in when clustering inside HLA-allele-positive subsets. Repertoires with fewer than 30,000 or more than 120,000 public chains, plus five repertoires with anomalous nucleotide sharing, were excluded from co-occurrence clustering. TCRdb holds this immuneACCESS table with in-frame rearrangements only. Some clones are missing; in checked studies, unresolved V genes explain under half, and the rest has no known cause. V, J and clone size are those of that table, while D and trimming were read from the DNA. This sample is represented by 150,000 or so clones; approximately 80% of them were singletons. The biggest ten clones account for around 14% of the sample.

The CDR3 holds 14 amino acids from the cysteine to the phenylalanine. Only the CDR3 DNA is retained, 42 bases long and in frame from the first base. Taken from the germline V gene, the CDR1 and CDR2 loops are SGHRS and YFSETQ. V was cut back by 3 bases and J by 3 bases, leaving a gap of 13 bases between them. The cohort was made up of roughly 670 healthy bone marrow donors. At the time of sampling, every cohort member was nominally healthy, though immune exposures that went unrecorded were likely present. The donor was CMV seronegative and was included in the group of a few hundred seronegative cohort members. Every donor gave a peripheral blood sample, and the peripheral blood mononuclear cells from that sample were used for TCR beta sequencing. The Qiagen DNeasy Blood Extraction Kit was used to extract genomic DNA from the blood cell samples.

Sequencing was performed on PBMCs. The receptor was isolated from a woman between 40 and 55 years old in good health and CMV-seronegative. The V and J segments used are TRBV5-1 and TRBJ2-7, with TRBD1 perhaps the D gene, on 5 matching bases. The CDR3 region has the sequence CASSSGQNLYEQYF. The nucleotide sequence is TGCGCCAGCAGCTCAGGGCAGAATCTCTACGAGCAGTACTTC.